The 3 T cell receptor beta chains below come from one sample, sequenced in a study of regulatory T cells in long-lasting Graves disease. Both iRepertoire HTBI primers and Arm-PCR of CDR3 regions were used to build the TCR beta libraries. One entry per CDR3 protein, called by TCRdb with MiXCR from the multiplex PCR reads. The sample yields 400,000 to 500,000 distinct CDR3 sequences, roughly 15% seen once. This sample's time point: newly diagnosed GD, antithyroid drugs for less than 3 months. Making the TCR library involved RNA that had been extracted from PBMCs. These same records also appear under a second study, on T cells in Graves' hyperthyroidism and ophthalmopathy.

The sample consisted of peripheral blood mononuclear cells (PBMCs), taken at new diagnosis, from a patient treated with antithyroid drugs. The origin of the receptors is a woman in her twenties or thirties with Graves disease.

J is TRBJ1-6 and V is TRBV5-1; 10 bases line up with TRBD1. The germline V gene has CDR1 SGHRS and CDR2 YFSETQ. CDR3 size: 16 residues. J gave up 6 bases and V 1 base, and 4 bases lay outside the gene matches. The DNA of the CDR3 is TGCGCCAGCAGCTTGACCAGGGACAGGGGTAATTCACCCCTCCACTTT. It encodes CASSLTRDRGNSPLHF.

The table lists this clonotype with a few counts. The chain uses TRBV7-3 and TRBJ2-5; 10 bases map to TRBD2. Germline CDR1 SGHTA, CDR2 FQGTGA. The CDR3 loop spans 16 amino acids. The trim removed 2 bases at V and 2 bases at J, leaving 5 bases unmatched. CDR3 amino acids: CASSLAELAGQETQYF. CDR3 sequence (DNA): TGTGCCAGCAGCTTAGCTGAACTAGCGGGACAAGAGACCCAGTACTTC.

The chain employs TRBV28 and TRBJ2-1; 10 nucleotides agree with TRBD2. J was trimmed by 15 bases and V by 5 bases; bases with no gene match: 7. The CDR3 contains 12 residues. Germline loops: CDR1 MDHEN, CDR2 SYDVKM. CDR3 sequence (DNA): TGTGCCAGCAGTCCAAGCGGGAGGGGTCTGTTCTTC. It codes for CASSPSGRGLFF.